One T cell receptor (beta chain) is described in this entry. The data were obtained in a study of blood T cell repertoires in COVID-19. The wider study: PBMCs, B-cell-depleted T cells, or T cells provided the cDNA or gDNA that made up the material.

Trimming at V came to 4 bases and at J to 4 bases, leaving 6 bases not matched to a gene. This CDR3 is built from 16 residues. Per germline, CDR1 SGHTA and CDR2 FQGTGA. One Seattle source followed patients from active infection through their disease course. TCRdb keeps only in-frame clones here, not all; method: immunoSEQ multiplex PCR. The sample records around 460,000 clones, about 90% being singletons. V is TRBV7-3 and J is TRBJ2-1; 11 nucleotides match TRBD1. Specimen: peripheral blood. The TCR comes from a man between 18 and 29 years old with COVID-19, enrolled during active disease. The CDR3 sequence is CASSSPGTGGYNEQFF. CDR3 in DNA: TGTGCCAGCAGCTCGCCGGGGACAGGGGGGTACAATGAGCAGTTCTTC.